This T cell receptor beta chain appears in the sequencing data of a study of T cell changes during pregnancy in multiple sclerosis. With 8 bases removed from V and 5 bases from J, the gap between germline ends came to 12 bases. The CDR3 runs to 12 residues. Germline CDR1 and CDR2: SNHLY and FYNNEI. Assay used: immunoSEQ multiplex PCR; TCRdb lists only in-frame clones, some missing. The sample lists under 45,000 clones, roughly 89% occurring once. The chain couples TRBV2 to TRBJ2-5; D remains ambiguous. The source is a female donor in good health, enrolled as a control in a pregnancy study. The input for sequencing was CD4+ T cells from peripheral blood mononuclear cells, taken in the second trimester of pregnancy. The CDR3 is CASDRDLETQYF. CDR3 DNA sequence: TGTGCCAGCGATAGAGATTTGGAGACCCAGTACTTC.